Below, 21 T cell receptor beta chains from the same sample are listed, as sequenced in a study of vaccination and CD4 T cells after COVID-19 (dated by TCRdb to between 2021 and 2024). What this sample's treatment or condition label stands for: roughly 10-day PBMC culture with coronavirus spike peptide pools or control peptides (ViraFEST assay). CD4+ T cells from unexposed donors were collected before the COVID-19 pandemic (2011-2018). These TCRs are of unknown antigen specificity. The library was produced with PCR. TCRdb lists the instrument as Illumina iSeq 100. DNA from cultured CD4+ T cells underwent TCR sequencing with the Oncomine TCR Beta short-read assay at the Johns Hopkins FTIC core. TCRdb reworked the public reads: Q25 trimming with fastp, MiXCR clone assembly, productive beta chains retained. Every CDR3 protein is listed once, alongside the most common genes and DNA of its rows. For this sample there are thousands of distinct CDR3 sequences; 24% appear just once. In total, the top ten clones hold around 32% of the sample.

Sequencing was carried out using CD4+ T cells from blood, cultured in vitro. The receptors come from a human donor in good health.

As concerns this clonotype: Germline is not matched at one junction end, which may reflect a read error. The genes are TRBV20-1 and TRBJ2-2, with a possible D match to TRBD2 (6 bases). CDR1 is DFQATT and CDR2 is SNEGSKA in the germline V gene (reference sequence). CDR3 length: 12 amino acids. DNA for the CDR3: TGCAGTGCCAGGAGGGAAACCGGGGAGCCGTTTTTT. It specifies CSARRETGEPFF.

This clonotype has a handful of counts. For the CDR3, the DNA is TGTGCCAGCAGCGGTGACAGCACCTTGACCTACGAGCAGTACTTC. It codes for CASSGDSTLTYEQYF. The chain is built from TRBV27 and TRBJ2-7, with D tentatively TRBD1 (5 bases). Germline CDR1 is MNHEY and CDR2 is SMNVEV (reference sequence). The CDR3 runs 15 residues. The V gene lost 6 bases and the J gene lost 2 bases, with 17 bases spanning the gap.

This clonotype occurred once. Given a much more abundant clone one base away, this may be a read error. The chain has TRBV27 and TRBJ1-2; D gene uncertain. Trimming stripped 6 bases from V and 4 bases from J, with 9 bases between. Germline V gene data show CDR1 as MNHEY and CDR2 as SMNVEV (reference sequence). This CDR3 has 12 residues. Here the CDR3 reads CASSPGTYGYTF. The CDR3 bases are TGTGCCAGCAGCCCAGGCACCTATGGCTACACCTTC.

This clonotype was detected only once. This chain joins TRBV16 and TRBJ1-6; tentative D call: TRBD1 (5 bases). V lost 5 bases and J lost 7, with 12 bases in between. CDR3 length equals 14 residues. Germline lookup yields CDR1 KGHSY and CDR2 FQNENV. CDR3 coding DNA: TGTGCCAGCAGCTACAAGCGGGACAATTCACCCCTCCACTTT. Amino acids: CASSYKRDNSPLHF. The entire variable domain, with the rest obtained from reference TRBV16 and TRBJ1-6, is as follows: GEEVAQTPKHLVRGEGQKAKLYCAPIKGHSYVFWYQQVLKNEFKFLISFQNENVFDETGMPKERFSAKCLPNSPCSLEIQATKLEDSAVYFCASSYKRDNSPLHFGNGTRLTVT.

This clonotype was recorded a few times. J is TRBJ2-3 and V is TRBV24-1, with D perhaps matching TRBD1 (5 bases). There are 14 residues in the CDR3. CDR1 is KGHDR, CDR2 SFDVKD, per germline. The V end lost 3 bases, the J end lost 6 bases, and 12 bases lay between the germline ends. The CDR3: CATSDRAGLDTQYF. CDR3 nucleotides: TGTGCCACCAGTGATCGGGCAGGGCTGGATACGCAGTATTTT.

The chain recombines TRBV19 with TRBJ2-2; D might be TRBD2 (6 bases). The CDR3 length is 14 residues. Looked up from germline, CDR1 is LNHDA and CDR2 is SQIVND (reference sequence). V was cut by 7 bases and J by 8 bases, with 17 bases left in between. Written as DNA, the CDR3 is TGTGCCAGTATCCGCCCAGGGAGGATGGGGGAGCTGTTTTTT. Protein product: CASIRPGRMGELFF.

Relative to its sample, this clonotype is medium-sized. The CDR3 loop is CASSLSGTDTQYF. Written as DNA, the CDR3 is TGTGCCAGCAGCTTAAGTGGTACAGATACGCAGTATTTT. This sequence joins TRBV7-3 and TRBJ2-3, with unresolved D. V was clipped by 1 base and J by 3 bases, with 5 bases between them. Germline V lookup: CDR1 SGHTA, CDR2 FQGTGA. This CDR3 spans 13 amino acids.

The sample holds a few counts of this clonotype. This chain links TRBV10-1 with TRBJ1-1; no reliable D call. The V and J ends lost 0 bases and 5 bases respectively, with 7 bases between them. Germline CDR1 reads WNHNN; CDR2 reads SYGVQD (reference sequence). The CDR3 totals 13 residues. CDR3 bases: TGCGCCAGCAGTGAGTCCGAGAGAACTGAAGCTTTCTTT. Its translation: CASSESERTEAFF.

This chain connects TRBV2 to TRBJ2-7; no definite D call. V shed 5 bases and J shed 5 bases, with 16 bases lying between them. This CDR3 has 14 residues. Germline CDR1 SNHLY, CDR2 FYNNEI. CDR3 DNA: TGTGCCAGCAGTAGATGGAACAGAAGAAACGAGCAGTACTTC. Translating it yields CASSRWNRRNEQYF.

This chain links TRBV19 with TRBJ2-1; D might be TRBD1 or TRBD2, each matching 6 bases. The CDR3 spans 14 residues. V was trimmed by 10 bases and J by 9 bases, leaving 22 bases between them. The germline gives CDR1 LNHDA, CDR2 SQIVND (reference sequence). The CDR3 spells CATKPYRTGAEQFF. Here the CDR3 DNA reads TGTGCCACAAAACCTTACAGGACGGGGGCTGAGCAGTTCTTC.

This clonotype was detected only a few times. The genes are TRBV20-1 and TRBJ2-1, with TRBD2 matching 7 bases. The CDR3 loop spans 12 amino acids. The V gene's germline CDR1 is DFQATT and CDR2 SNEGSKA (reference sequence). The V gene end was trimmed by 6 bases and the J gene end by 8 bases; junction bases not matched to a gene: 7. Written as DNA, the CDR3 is TGCAGTGCCCGGCTAGCGGAGGATGAGCAGTTCTTC. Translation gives CSARLAEDEQFF.

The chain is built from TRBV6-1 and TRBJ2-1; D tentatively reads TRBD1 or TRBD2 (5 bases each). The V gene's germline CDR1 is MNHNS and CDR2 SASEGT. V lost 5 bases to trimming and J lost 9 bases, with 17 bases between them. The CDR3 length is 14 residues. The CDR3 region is CASSRGDPIGEQFF. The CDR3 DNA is TGTGCCAGCAGTAGAGGGGACCCCATTGGTGAGCAGTTCTTC.

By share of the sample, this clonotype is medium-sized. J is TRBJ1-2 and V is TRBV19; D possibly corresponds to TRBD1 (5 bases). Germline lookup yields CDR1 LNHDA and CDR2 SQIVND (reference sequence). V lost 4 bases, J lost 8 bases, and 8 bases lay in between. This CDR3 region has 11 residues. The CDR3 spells CASSTGWGYTF. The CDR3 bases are TGTGCCAGTAGTACAGGGTGGGGCTACACCTTC. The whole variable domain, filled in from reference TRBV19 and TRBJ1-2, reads DGGITQSPKYLFRKEGQNVTLSCEQNLNHDAMYWYRQDPGQGLRLIYYSQIVNDFQKGDIAEGYSVSREKKESFPLTVTSAQKNPTAFYLCASSTGWGYTFGSGTRLTVV.

The CDR3 loop reads CSAPRVNTEAFF. In DNA, the CDR3 is TGCAGTGCTCCCAGGGTGAACACTGAAGCTTTCTTT. The chain links TRBV20-1 to TRBJ1-1; TRBD1 is a possible D gene (5 bases). Per germline, CDR1 DFQATT and CDR2 SNEGSKA (reference sequence). The CDR3 has 12 residues. Trimming stripped 5 bases from V and 0 bases from J, with 7 bases between.

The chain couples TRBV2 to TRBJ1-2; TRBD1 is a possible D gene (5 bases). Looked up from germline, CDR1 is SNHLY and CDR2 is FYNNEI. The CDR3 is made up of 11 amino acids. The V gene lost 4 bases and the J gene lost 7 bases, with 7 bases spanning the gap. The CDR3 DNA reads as TGTGCCAGCAGTGCGGGGGGTGGCTACACCTTC. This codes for CASSAGGGYTF. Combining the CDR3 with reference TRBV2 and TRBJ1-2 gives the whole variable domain EPEVTQTPSHQVTQMGQEVILRCVPISNHLYFYWYRQILGQKVEFLVSFYNNEISEKSEIFDDQFSVERPDGSNFTLKIRSTKLEDSAMYFCASSAGGGYTFGSGTRLTVV.

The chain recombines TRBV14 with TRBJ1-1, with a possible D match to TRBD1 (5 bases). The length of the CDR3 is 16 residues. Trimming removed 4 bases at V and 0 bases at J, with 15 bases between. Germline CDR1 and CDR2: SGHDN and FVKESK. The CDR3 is CASSPRVAGMNTEAFF. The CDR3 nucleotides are TGTGCCAGCAGCCCTCGGGTGGCAGGGATGAACACTGAAGCTTTCTTT.

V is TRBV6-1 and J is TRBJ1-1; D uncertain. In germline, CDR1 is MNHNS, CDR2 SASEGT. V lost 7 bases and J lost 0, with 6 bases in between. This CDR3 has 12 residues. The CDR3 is CASTRVNTEAFF. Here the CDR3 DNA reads TGTGCCAGCACGAGAGTGAACACTGAAGCTTTCTTT.

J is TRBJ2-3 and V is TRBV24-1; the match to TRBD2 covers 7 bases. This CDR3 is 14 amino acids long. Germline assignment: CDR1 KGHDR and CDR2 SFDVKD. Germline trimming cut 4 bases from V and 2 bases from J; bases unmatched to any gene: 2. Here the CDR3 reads CATSEGLSTDTQYF. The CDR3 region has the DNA TGTGCCACCAGTGAGGGACTATCCACAGATACGCAGTATTTT.

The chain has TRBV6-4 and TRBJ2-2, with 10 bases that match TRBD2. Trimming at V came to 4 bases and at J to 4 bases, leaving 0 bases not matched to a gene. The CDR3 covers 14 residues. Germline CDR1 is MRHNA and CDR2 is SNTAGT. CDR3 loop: CASSVAGGTGELFF. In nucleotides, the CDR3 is TGTGCCAGCAGTGTAGCGGGGGGCACCGGGGAGCTGTTTTTT.

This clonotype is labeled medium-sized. In DNA, the CDR3 is TGTGCCAGCAGGGGGACAGGGCATCTCTATGGCTACACCTTC. It yields the protein CASRGTGHLYGYTF. The V and J genes are TRBV12-3 or TRBV12-4 and TRBJ1-2; 9 nucleotides match TRBD1. Losses at the gene ends were 6 bases for V and 4 bases for J; bases not matched to a gene: 6. The CDR3 has 14 residues.

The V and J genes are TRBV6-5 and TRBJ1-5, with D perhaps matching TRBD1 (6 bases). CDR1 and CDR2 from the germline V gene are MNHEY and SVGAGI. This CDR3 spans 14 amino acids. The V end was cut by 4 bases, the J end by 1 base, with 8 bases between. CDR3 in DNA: TGTGCCAGCAGTTTCAGGGGCAGCAATCAGCCCCAGCATTTT. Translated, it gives CASSFRGSNQPQHF.